These T cell receptor beta chains were read from a single sample in a study of T cell responses to AZD1222 COVID-19 vaccine. Clones were read by immunoSEQ multiplex PCR, and TCRdb kept only the in-frame ones, dropping some. The sample lists about 87,000 clones, 90% occurring once. The source material was peripheral blood, sampled on day 0 of AZD1222 vaccination. These receptors came from an adult in good health. The CDR3 runs from the conserved cysteine through the conserved F or W. Each record gives: V gene, D gene, J gene, clone size, CDR3 protein, CDR3 DNA. A D gene is named only where the DNA matches it firmly. The size field is filled for only some rows; it gives once, few, many or a size class.

v_call: TRBV15
d_call: .
j_call: TRBJ2-5
clone_size: .
cdr3_aa: CATSRGGEPGRNF
cdr3_nt: TGTGCCACCAGCAGAGGGGGGGAACCTGGTAGGAACTTC

v_call: TRBV28
d_call: .
j_call: TRBJ1-5
clone_size: few
cdr3_aa: CASSLLSRDPQPQHF
cdr3_nt: TGTGCCAGCAGTTTATTATCCAGGGATCCCCAGCCCCAGCATTTT

v_call: TRBV9
d_call: .
j_call: TRBJ2-5
clone_size: .
cdr3_aa: CASSVGVWETQYF
cdr3_nt: TGTGCCAGCAGCGTAGGAGTGTGGGAGACCCAGTACTTC

v_call: TRBV19
d_call: .
j_call: TRBJ1-2
clone_size: .
cdr3_aa: CASSIGGNYGYTF
cdr3_nt: TGTGCCAGTAGTATCGGGGGGAACTATGGCTACACCTTC

v_call: TRBV14
d_call: TRBD2
j_call: TRBJ2-7
clone_size: .
cdr3_aa: CASSQVREGQSHF
cdr3_nt: TGTGCCAGCAGCCAAGTCCGGGAGGGTCAGTCGCACTTC

v_call: TRBV7-2
d_call: .
j_call: TRBJ1-5
clone_size: few
cdr3_aa: CASSRTGQKNQPQHF
cdr3_nt: TGTGCCAGCAGCCGTACCGGACAGAAAAATCAGCCCCAGCATTTT

v_call: TRBV7-8
d_call: .
j_call: TRBJ1-5
clone_size: .
cdr3_aa: CASRPQGNQPQHF
cdr3_nt: TGTGCCAGCAGGCCCCAGGGGAATCAGCCCCAGCATTTT

v_call: TRBV19
d_call: TRBD1
j_call: TRBJ1-2
clone_size: .
cdr3_aa: CASKTGLLDRGYTF
cdr3_nt: TGTGCCAGTAAGACAGGGTTGTTGGATCGGGGCTACACCTTC

v_call: TRBV10-3
d_call: .
j_call: TRBJ1-3
clone_size: .
cdr3_aa: CAISEPGHVGNTIYF
cdr3_nt: TGTGCCATCAGTGAGCCTGGACATGTTGGAAACACCATATATTTT

v_call: TRBV6-2/TRBV6-3
d_call: TRBD1
j_call: TRBJ2-2
clone_size: .
cdr3_aa: CASSYGTANTGELFF
cdr3_nt: TGTGCCAGCAGTTACGGGACAGCGAACACCGGGGAGCTGTTTTTT

v_call: TRBV7-2
d_call: .
j_call: TRBJ1-2
clone_size: .
cdr3_aa: CASSLDGPLGGYTF
cdr3_nt: TGTGCCAGCAGCTTAGACGGGCCCCTGGGTGGCTACACCTTC

v_call: TRBV16
d_call: TRBD1
j_call: TRBJ2-7
clone_size: .
cdr3_aa: CASSLNPTGQTYEQYF
cdr3_nt: TGTGCCAGCAGCCTTAATCCGACAGGGCAGACCTACGAGCAGTACTTC

v_call: TRBV7-8
d_call: .
j_call: TRBJ1-1
clone_size: once
cdr3_aa: CASSLGGGNTEAFF
cdr3_nt: TGTGCCAGCAGCTTAGGAGGGGGGAACACTGAAGCTTTCTTT

v_call: TRBV6-2/TRBV6-3
d_call: TRBD1
j_call: TRBJ1-2
clone_size: .
cdr3_aa: CASSFGQGMDGYTF
cdr3_nt: TGTGCCAGCAGCTTCGGACAGGGAATGGATGGCTACACCTTC

v_call: TRBV7-2
d_call: .
j_call: TRBJ1-5
clone_size: .
cdr3_aa: CASSLVGSQPQHF
cdr3_nt: TGTGCCAGCAGCTTAGTTGGGAGTCAGCCCCAGCATTTT

v_call: TRBV7-2
d_call: TRBD1
j_call: TRBJ2-1
clone_size: few
cdr3_aa: CASSPQGQSNEQFF
cdr3_nt: TGTGCCAGCAGCCCCCAGGGACAGTCCAATGAGCAGTTCTTC

v_call: TRBV7-3
d_call: .
j_call: TRBJ2-2
clone_size: .
cdr3_aa: CASSTGNANTGELFF
cdr3_nt: TGTGCCAGCAGCACGGGGAACGCGAACACCGGGGAGCTGTTTTTT

v_call: TRBV30
d_call: TRBD1
j_call: TRBJ2-1
clone_size: .
cdr3_aa: CAWRGGQGAYFEQFF
cdr3_nt: TGTGCCTGGAGAGGAGGACAGGGGGCATATTTTGAGCAGTTCTTC

v_call: TRBV19
d_call: .
j_call: TRBJ1-1
clone_size: .
cdr3_aa: CASSMRGARTEAFF
cdr3_nt: TGTGCCAGTAGTATGCGCGGGGCCCGGACTGAAGCTTTCTTT

v_call: TRBV30
d_call: .
j_call: TRBJ1-3
clone_size: .
cdr3_aa: CARTGNSGNTIYF
cdr3_nt: TGTGCCAGAACAGGGAACTCTGGAAACACCATATATTTT

v_call: TRBV11-2
d_call: .
j_call: TRBJ2-6
clone_size: .
cdr3_aa: CASSSLSGANVLTF
cdr3_nt: TGTGCCAGCAGCTCCCTCAGTGGGGCCAACGTCCTGACTTTC

v_call: TRBV7-9
d_call: .
j_call: TRBJ2-1
clone_size: .
cdr3_aa: CASSLQGGYNEQFF
cdr3_nt: TGTGCCAGCAGCTTACAGGGTGGGTACAATGAGCAGTTCTTC

v_call: TRBV7-2
d_call: .
j_call: TRBJ2-5
clone_size: .
cdr3_aa: CASSLGAFGAWQTQYF
cdr3_nt: TGTGCCAGCAGCTTAGGGGCGTTTGGGGCCTGGCAGACCCAGTACTTC

v_call: TRBV6-5
d_call: .
j_call: TRBJ2-7
clone_size: .
cdr3_aa: CASSYQGRSAYEQYF
cdr3_nt: TGTGCCAGCAGTTACCAGGGCAGGTCTGCCTACGAGCAGTACTTC

v_call: TRBV5-1
d_call: .
j_call: TRBJ1-1
clone_size: .
cdr3_aa: CASSLSPSYTEAFF
cdr3_nt: TGCGCCAGCAGCCTGTCCCCCAGTTACACTGAAGCTTTCTTT

v_call: TRBV28
d_call: .
j_call: TRBJ1-1
clone_size: .
cdr3_aa: CASSLSGVTTEAFF
cdr3_nt: TGTGCCAGCAGTTTGTCGGGGGTTACCACTGAAGCTTTCTTT

v_call: TRBV29-1
d_call: .
j_call: TRBJ1-4
clone_size: .
cdr3_aa: CSVSQTNEKLFF
cdr3_nt: TGCAGCGTTTCCCAGACTAATGAAAAACTGTTTTTT

v_call: TRBV6-5
d_call: .
j_call: TRBJ1-2
clone_size: .
cdr3_aa: CAATDTRYGYTF
cdr3_nt: TGTGCCGCAACGGACACAAGATATGGCTACACCTTC

v_call: TRBV5-4
d_call: .
j_call: TRBJ1-4
clone_size: once
cdr3_aa: CASSPGATAGMNEKLFF
cdr3_nt: TGTGCCAGCAGCCCGGGGGCAACTGCTGGAATGAATGAAAAACTGTTTTTT